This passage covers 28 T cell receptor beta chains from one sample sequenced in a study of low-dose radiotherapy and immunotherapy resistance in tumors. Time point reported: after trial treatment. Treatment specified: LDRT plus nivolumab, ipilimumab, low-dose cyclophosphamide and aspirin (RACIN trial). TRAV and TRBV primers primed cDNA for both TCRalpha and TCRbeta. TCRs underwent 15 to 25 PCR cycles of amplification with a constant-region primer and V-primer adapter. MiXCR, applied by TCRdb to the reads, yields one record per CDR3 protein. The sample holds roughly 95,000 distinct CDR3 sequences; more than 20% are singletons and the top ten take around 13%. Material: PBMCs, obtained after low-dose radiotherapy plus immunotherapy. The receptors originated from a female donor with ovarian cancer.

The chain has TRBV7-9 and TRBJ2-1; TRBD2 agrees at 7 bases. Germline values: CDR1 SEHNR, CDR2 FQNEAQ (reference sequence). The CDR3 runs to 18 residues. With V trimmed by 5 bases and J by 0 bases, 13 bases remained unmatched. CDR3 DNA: TGTGCCAGCAGCCCACCCAACGGACTAGTCCACTCCTACAATGAGCAGTTCTTC. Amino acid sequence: CASSPPNGLVHSYNEQFF. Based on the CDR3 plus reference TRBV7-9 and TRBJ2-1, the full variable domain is DTGVSQNPRHKITKRGQNVTFRCDPISEHNRLYWYRQTLGQGPEFLTYFQNEAQLEKSRLLSDRFSAERPKGSFSTLEIQRTEQGDSAMYLCASSPPNGLVHSYNEQFFGPGTRLTVL.

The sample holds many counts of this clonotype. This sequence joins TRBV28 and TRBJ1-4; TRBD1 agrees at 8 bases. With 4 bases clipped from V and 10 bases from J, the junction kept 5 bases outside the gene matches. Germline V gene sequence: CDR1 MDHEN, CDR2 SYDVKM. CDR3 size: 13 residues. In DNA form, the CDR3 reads TGTGCCAGCAGTTCAGACAGGGGCGGAAAACTGTTTTTT. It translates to CASSSDRGGKLFF.

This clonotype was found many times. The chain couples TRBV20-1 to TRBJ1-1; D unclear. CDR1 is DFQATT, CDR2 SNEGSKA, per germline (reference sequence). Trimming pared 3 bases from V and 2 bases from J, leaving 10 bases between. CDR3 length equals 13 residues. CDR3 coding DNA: TGCAGTGCTAGTAACCCTAAAAACACTGAAGCTTTCTTT. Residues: CSASNPKNTEAFF.

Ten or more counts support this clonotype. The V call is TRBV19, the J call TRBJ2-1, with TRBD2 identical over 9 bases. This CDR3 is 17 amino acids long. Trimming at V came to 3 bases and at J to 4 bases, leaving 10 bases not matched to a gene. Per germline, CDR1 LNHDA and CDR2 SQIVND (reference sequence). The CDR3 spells CASSIGGSGSNYNEQFF. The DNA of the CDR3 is TGTGCCAGTAGTATCGGAGGTAGCGGGAGTAATTACAATGAGCAGTTCTTC. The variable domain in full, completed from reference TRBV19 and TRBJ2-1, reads DGGITQSPKYLFRKEGQNVTLSCEQNLNHDAMYWYRQDPGQGLRLIYYSQIVNDFQKGDIAEGYSVSREKKESFPLTVTSAQKNPTAFYLCASSIGGSGSNYNEQFFGPGTRLTVL.

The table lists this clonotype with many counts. CDR3 nucleotides: TGTGCCAGCAGTTTAGCAGGTTGGGGTAATCAGCCCCAGCATTTT. Amino acid sequence: CASSLAGWGNQPQHF. The chain combines TRBV27 with TRBJ1-5; no reliable D call. Trimming left V 2 bases short and J 4 bases short, with 12 bases between. Germline lookup yields CDR1 MNHEY and CDR2 SMNVEV (reference sequence). The CDR3 is 15 amino acids.

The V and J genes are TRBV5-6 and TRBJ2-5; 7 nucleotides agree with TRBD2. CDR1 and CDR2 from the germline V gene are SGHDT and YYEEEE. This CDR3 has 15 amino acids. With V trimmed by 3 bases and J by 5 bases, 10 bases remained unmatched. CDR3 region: CASSCRTMGGETQYF. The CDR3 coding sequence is TGTGCCAGCAGCTGTCGTACCATGGGGGGGGAGACCCAGTACTTC.

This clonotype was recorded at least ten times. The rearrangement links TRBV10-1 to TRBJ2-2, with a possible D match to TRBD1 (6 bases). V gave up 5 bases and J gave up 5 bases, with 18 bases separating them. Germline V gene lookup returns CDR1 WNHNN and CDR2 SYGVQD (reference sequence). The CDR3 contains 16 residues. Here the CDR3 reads CASSRTRQVSTGELFF. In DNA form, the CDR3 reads TGCGCCAGCAGTCGAACTCGACAGGTATCGACCGGGGAGCTGTTTTTT.

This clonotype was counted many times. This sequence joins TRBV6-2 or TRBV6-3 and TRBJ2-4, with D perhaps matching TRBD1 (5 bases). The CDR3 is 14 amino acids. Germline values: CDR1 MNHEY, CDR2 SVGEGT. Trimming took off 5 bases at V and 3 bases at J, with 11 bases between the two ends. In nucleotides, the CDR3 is TGTGCCAGCAGTGACGCAGGGTACAAAAACATTCAGTACTTC. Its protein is CASSDAGYKNIQYF.

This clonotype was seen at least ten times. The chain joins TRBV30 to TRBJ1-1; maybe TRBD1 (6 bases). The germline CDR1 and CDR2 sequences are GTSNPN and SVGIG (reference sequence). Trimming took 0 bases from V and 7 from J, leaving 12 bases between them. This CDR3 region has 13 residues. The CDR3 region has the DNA TGTGCCTGGAGTGTAAGTCAGGGGCTTGAAGCTTTCTTT. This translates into CAWSVSQGLEAFF.

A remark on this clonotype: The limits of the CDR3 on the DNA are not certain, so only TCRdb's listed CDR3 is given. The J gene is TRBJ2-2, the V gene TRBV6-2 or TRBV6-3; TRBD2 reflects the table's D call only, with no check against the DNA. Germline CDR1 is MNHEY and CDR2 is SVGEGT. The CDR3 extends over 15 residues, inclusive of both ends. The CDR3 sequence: CASWFGGELFFFFFF.

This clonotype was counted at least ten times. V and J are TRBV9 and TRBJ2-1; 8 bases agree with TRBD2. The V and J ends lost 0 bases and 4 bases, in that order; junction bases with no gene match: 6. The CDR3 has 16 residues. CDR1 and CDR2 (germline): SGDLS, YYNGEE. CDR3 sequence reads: CASSVDRGGLYNEQFF. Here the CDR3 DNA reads TGTGCCAGCAGCGTAGATCGGGGGGGGCTGTACAATGAGCAGTTCTTC.

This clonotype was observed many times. CDR3: CASSRQIPPNSPLHF. As DNA, the CDR3 is TGTGCCAGCAGCCGACAGATCCCACCTAATTCACCCCTCCACTTT. This rearrangement joins TRBV2 to TRBJ1-6, with D perhaps matching TRBD1 (5 bases). The CDR3 is 15 residues long. Trimming removed 6 bases from V and 6 bases from J, with 15 bases in between. The germline V gene encodes CDR1 SNHLY and CDR2 FYNNEI.

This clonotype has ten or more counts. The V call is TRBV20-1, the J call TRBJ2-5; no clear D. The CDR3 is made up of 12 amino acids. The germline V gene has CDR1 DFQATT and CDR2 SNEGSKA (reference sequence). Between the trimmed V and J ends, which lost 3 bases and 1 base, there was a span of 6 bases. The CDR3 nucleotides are TGCAGTGCTAGTAACGGCCAAGAGACCCAGTACTTC. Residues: CSASNGQETQYF.

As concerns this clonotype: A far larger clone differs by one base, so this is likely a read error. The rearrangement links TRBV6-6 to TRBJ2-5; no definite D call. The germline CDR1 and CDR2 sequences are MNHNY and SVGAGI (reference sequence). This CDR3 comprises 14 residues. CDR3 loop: CASSDPRRQETQDF. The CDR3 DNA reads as TGTGCCAGCAGTGACCCACGCCGCCAAGAGACCCAGGACTTC.

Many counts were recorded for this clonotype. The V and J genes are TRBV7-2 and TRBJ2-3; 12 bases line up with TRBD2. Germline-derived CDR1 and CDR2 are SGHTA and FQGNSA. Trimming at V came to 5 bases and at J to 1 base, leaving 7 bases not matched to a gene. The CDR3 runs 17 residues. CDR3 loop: CASSPRLAGAGTDTQYF. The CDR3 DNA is TGTGCCAGCAGCCCGAGACTAGCGGGGGCCGGCACAGATACGCAGTATTTT.

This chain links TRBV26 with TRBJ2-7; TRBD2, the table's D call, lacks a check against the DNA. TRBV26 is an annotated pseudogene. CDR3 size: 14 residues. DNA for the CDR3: TGTGCCAGCCCCGCCCTAGCGGGAGGGTACGAGCAGTACTTC. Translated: CASPALAGGYEQYF.

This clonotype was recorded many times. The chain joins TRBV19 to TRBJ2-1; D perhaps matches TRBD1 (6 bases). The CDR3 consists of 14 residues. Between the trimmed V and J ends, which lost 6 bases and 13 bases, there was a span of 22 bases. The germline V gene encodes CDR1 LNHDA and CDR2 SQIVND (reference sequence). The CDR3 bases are TGTGCCAGTAGGACAGGACCCAGTGGAGGCATTCAGTTCTTC. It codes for CASRTGPSGGIQFF. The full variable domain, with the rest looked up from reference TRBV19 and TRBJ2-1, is DGGITQSPKYLFRKEGQNVTLSCEQNLNHDAMYWYRQDPGQGLRLIYYSQIVNDFQKGDIAEGYSVSREKKESFPLTVTSAQKNPTAFYLCASRTGPSGGIQFFGPGTRLTVL.

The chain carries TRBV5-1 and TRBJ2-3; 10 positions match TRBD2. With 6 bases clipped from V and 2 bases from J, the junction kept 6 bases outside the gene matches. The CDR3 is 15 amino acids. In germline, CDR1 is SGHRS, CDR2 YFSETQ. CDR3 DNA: TGCGCCAGCACCAAAGCGGGAGGGCACACAGATACGCAGTATTTT. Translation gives CASTKAGGHTDTQYF.

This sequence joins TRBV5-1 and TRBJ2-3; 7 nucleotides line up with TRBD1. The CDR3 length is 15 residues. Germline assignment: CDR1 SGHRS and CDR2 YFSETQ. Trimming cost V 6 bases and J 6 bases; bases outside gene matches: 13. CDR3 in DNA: TGCGCCAGCACCGTAGCCGGGACAGATTTCGATACGCAGTATTTT. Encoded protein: CASTVAGTDFDTQYF.

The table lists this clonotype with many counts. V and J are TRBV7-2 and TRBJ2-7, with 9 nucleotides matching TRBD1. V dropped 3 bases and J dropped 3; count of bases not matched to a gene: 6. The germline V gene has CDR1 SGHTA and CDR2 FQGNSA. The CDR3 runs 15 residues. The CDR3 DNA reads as TGTGCCAGCAGCTTGGGACAGGGACCTCACTACGAGCAGTACTTC. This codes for CASSLGQGPHYEQYF.

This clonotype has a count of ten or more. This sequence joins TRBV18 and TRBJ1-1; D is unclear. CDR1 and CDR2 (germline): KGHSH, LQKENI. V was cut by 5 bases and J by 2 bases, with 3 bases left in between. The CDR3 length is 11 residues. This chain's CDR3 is CASSENTEAFF. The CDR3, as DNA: TGTGCCAGCTCAGAAAACACTGAAGCTTTCTTT.

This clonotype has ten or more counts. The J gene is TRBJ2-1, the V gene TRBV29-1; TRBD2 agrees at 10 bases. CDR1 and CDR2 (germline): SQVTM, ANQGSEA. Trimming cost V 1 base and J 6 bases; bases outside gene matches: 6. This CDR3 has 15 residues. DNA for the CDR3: TGCAGCGTTGAAGCCTCTAGCGGGAGCACCAATGAGCAGTTCTTC. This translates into CSVEASSGSTNEQFF.

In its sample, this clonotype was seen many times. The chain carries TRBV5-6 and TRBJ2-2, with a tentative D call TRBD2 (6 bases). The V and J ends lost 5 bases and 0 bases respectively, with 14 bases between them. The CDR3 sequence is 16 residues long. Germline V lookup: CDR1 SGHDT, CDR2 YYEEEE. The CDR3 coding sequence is TGTGCCAGCAGTCCCGACCGGGACTCGAACACCGGGGAGCTGTTTTTT. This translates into CASSPDRDSNTGELFF.

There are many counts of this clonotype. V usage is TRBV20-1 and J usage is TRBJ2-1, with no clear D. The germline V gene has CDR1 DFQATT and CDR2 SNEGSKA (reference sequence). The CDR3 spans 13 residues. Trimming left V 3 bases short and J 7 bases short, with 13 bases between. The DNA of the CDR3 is TGCAGTGCTAGCCCGCAAGGGTCGAATGAGCAGTTCTTC. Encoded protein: CSASPQGSNEQFF.

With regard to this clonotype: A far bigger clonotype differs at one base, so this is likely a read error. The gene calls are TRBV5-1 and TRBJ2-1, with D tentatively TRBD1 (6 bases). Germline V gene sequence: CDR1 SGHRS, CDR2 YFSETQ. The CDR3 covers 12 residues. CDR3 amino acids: CASRGKDIEQFF. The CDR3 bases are TGTGCCAGCAGGGGCAAGGACATTGAGCAGTTCTTC.

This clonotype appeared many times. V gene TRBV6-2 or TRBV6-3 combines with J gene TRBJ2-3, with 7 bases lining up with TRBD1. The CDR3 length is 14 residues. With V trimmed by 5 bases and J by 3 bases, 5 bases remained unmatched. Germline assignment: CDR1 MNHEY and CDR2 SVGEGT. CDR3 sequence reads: CASSVNRGTDTQYF. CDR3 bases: TGTGCCAGCAGTGTAAACAGGGGAACAGATACGCAGTATTTT.

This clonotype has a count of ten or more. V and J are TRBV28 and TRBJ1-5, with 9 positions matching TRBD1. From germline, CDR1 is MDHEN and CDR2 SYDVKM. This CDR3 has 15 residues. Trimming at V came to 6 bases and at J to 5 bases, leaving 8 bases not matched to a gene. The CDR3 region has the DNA TGTGCCAGCAGCTCCAACGGACAGGGGTATCAGCCCCAGCATTTT. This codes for CASSSNGQGYQPQHF.

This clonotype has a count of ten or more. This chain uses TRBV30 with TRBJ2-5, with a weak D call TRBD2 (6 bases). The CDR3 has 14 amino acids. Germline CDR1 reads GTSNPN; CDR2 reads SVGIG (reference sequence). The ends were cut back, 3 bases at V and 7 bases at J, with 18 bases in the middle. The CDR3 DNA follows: TGTGCCTGGAGGCGTGGCGGGGTCGCAGGGACCCAGTACTTC. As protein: CAWRRGGVAGTQYF.